This TCR beta chain was recovered during a study of T cell repertoires in cytomegalovirus infection. Study at large: HLA-B-restricted CMV epitopes that are well studied, plus recently identified HLA-C-restricted ones, were used by the study. An indication of both CMV infection and matching HLA type came from public TCR beta signatures.

Study-wide results and limits: There were HLA-C-restricted CMV-specific TCR beta clonotypes dominating the ex vivo response. Carriage of CMV together with the relevant HLA was identifiable through cumulative public TCR beta family frequency.

Many counts were recorded for this clonotype. Its target is unknown. TCRdb passed the reads through MiXCR, listing each CDR3 protein once. The data contain around 78,000 distinct CDR3 sequences, about 40% of them seen just once; the ten biggest clones take up about 92%. The germline V gene has CDR1 SGHVS and CDR2 FQNEAQ. V was clipped by 5 bases and J by 8 bases; unmatched bases: 12. The CDR3 runs 17 residues. The chain uses TRBV7-8 and TRBJ2-1; 13 bases agree with TRBD2. This TCR came from a human donor in good health (CMV status not recorded). Some clones in this sample may be carry-over from other donors' samples. Specimen: CD8+ T cells from cultured PBMCs, collected from culture after CMV antigen stimulation. The CDR3 loop is CASSTTSGGEQSDEQFF. In DNA form, the CDR3 reads TGTGCCAGCAGCACCACTAGCGGGGGGGAACAGAGCGATGAGCAGTTCTTC.